This T cell receptor beta chain was observed in a study of shared clonotypes between healthy human individuals. The assay ran at deep level. The data were produced by immunoSEQ multiplex PCR, yet TCRdb's version contains in-frame clones alone and is incomplete. Of about 1.9 million clones in the sample, over 85% were seen once. V lost 6 bases and J 4 bases, leaving 16 bases between the germline ends. The CDR3 consists of 14 residues. The germline gives CDR1 SQVTM, CDR2 ANQGSEA. This clone was observed once. CD45RO-negative CD8 cells positively selected for CCR7 made up the naive population, which excluded terminally differentiated effector memory CD45RA+ cells. Donors, without exception, were Caucasian adults residing in Nashville, Tennessee.

J is TRBJ2-1 and V is TRBV29-1, with TRBD2 as a possible D gene (6 bases). The origin of this receptor is a man between 18 and 35 years old in good health. Some clones in this sample may be carry-over from other donors' samples. Sequencing was performed on naive CD8+ T cells from PBMCs. The CDR3 loop reads CSVVDPTRYNEQFF. CDR3 sequence (DNA): TGCAGCGTAGTCGATCCGACTAGATACAATGAGCAGTTCTTC.